These 4 T cell receptor beta chains were sequenced from one sample in a study of blood T cell repertoires in COVID-19. Method: immunoSEQ multiplex PCR; TCRdb's copy keeps in-frame clones and lacks some. The sample consists of some 250,000 clones, over 80% of them appearing once. Sequencing used PBMCs or T cells enriched from blood (not recorded which). The receptors originated from a human donor in a cohort exposed to, infected with or recovered from COVID-19 (not recorded which). The donor label of this sample is uncertain.

This rearrangement joins TRBV7-8 to TRBJ2-3, with 8 bases matching TRBD1. V lost 6 bases to trimming and J lost 1 base; unmatched junction nucleotides: 3. Looked up from germline, CDR1 is SGHVS and CDR2 is FQNEAQ. The CDR3 is 14 amino acids. CDR3 residues: CASSQTGGTDTQYF. As DNA, the CDR3 is TGTGCCAGCAGTCAGACAGGGGGCACAGATACGCAGTATTTT.

This sequence joins TRBV11-2 and TRBJ2-7; the D gene is possibly TRBD2 (5 bases). The germline gives CDR1 SGHAT, CDR2 FQNNGV. The ends were cut back, 4 bases at V and 4 bases at J, with 11 bases in the middle. CDR3 length: 13 amino acids. The CDR3 is CASSSLGDYEQYF. In DNA, the CDR3 is TGTGCCAGCAGCTCCCTCGGGGATTACGAGCAGTACTTC.

The rearrangement uses TRBV10-3 and TRBJ1-2, with a possible D match to TRBD1 (5 bases). V was cut by 6 bases and J by 3 bases, with 11 bases left in between. CDR3 size: 13 residues. Germline V CDR1 and CDR2: ENHRY, SYGVKD. The CDR3 reads CAIRDQTDYGYTF. The CDR3 region has the DNA TGTGCCATCAGGGACCAGACAGACTATGGCTACACCTTC.

This clone was observed once. V usage is TRBV5-6 and J usage is TRBJ1-1; TRBD1 agrees at 7 bases. Germline V CDR1 and CDR2: SGHDT, YYEEEE. V gave up 0 bases and J gave up 3 bases; unmatched junction bases: 8. The CDR3 totals 16 residues. DNA for the CDR3: TGTGCCAGCAGCTTGGACCATAGACAGGGAGACACTGAAGCTTTCTTT. It yields the protein CASSLDHRQGDTEAFF.